This T cell receptor (beta chain) comes out of a study of tumor-infiltrating lymphocytes in primary liver carcinoma. Study-level information: Stage T1-T3 N0M0 tumors measured roughly 4.2 to 11 cm at most. Study results and limitations: For tumor-adjacent and tumor-blood pairs, overlap was less than that seen for tumor region pairs.

V shed 8 bases and J 7 bases; nucleotides not matched to a gene: 6. The CDR3 extends over 13 amino acids. Germline CDR1 is SGHAT and CDR2 is FQNNGV. Of note for this clonotype: Its antigen is unidentified.

Starting material of about 0.45 ug total RNA yielded TCR beta cDNA via a constant-region primer. Three-round nested multiplex PCR performed with slightly modified ARM-PCR produced the TCR beta libraries. In the first two PCR rounds, TRBV1-TRBV30 forward primers were paired with a C-beta reverse primer, and each round lasted about 10 cycles. TCRdb re-called the multiplex PCR reads through MiXCR, storing one row per CDR3 protein. Of approximately 110,000 distinct CDR3 sequences listed, 55% to 75% were seen once; the top ten hold less than 10%. Each 20-30 mg portion of unsorted bulk tissue served as the source for co-extraction of RNA and DNA.

This sequence was found in an older woman with primary liver carcinoma and hepatitis B virus infection. The chain has TRBV11-2 and TRBJ1-5; 9 bases are a match to TRBD1. Sequencing used liver tumor tissue from sampling region 3. Subset described: tumor region T3, left-lateral pole. The CDR3 here is CASLDRGAQPQHF. Here the CDR3 DNA reads TGTGCCAGCTTAGACAGGGGGGCCCAGCCCCAGCATTTT.